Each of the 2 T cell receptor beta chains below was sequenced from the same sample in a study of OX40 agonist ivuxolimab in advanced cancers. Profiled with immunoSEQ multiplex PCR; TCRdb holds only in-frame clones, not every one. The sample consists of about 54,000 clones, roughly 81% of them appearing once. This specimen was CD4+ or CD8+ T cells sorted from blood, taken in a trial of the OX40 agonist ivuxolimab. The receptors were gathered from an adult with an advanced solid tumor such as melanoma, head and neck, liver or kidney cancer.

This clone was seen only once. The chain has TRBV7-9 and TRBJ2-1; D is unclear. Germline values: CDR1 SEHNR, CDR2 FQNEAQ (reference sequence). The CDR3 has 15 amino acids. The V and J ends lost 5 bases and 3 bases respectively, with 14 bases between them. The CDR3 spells CASSPGSFSYNEQFF. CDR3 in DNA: TGTGCCAGCAGCCCTGGCAGCTTCAGCTACAATGAGCAGTTCTTC.

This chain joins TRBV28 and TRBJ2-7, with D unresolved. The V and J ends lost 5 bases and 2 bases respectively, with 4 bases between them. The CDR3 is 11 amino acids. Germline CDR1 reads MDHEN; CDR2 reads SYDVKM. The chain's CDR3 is CASSPPYEQYF. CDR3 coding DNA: TGTGCCAGCAGTCCCCCCTACGAGCAGTACTTC.